Sequencing of this TCR beta chain was carried out in a study of blood T cell repertoires in COVID-19. Study context: Sites in the United States, Italy and Spain provided acute and convalescent COVID-19 samples.

In the original processing: Amplified reference gene primers provided the basis for estimating nucleated cell counts. Method: immunoSEQ multiplex PCR; TCRdb's copy keeps in-frame clones and lacks some. The DNA was the basis for D and trimming; V, J and clone size are from that table. The repertoire includes 120,000 to 150,000 clones, almost 85% of them detected once, and 4.5% to 7% sits in the top ten. J was trimmed by 4 bases and V by 3 bases; bases with no gene match: 2. The CDR3 consists of 14 residues. The V gene's germline CDR1 is MNHNS and CDR2 SASEGT. Clinical history as reported by participants underpinned cohort assignment.

V usage is TRBV6-1 and J usage is TRBJ1-1; 10 nucleotides match TRBD1. This sequence originates from a man aged 35-49 years with acute COVID-19. Material for sequencing was PBMCs or T cells enriched from blood (not recorded which). The CDR3 coding sequence is TGTGCCAGCAGTGAGCGGGACAGGGGCACTGAAGCTTTCTTT. It codes for CASSERDRGTEAFF.